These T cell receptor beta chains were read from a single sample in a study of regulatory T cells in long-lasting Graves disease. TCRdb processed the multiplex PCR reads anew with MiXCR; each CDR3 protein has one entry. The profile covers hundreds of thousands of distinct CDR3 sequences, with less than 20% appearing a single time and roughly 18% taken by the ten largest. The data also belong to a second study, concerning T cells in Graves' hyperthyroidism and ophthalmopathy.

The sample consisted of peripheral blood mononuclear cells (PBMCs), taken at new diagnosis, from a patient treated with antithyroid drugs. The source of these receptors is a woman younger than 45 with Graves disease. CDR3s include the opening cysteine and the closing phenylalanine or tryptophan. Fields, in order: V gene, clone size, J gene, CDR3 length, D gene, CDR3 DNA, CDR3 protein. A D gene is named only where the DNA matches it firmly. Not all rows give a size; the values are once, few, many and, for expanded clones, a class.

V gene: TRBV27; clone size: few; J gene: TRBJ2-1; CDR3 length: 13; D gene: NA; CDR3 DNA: TGTGCCAGCAGTTTGCGCTTCTACAATGAGCAGTTCTTC; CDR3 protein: CASSLRFYNEQFF
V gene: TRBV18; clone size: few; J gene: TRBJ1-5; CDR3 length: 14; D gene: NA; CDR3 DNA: TGTGCCAGCGACACCGTAGGTAGCAATCAGCCCCAGCATTTT; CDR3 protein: CASDTVGSNQPQHF
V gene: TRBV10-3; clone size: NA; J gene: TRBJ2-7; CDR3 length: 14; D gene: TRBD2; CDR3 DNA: TGTGCCATCAGTGCTAGCGGGAATGCCTACGAGCAGTACTTC; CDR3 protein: CAISASGNAYEQYF
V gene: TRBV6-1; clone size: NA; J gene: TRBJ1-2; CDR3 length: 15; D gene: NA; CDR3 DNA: TGTGCCACCATCAGTGTAGGGGGACCCCTGGATGGCTACACCTTC; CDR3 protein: CATISVGGPLDGYTF
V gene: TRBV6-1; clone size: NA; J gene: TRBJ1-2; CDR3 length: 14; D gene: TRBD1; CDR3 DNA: TGTGCCAGCAGGGGGCCGGGGGACAGGGATGGCTACACCTTC; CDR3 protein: CASRGPGDRDGYTF
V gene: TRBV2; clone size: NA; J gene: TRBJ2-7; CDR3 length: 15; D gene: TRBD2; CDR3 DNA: TGTGCCAGCAGCCCGACTAGCGGGGAGTACTACGAGCAGTACTTC; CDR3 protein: CASSPTSGEYYEQYF
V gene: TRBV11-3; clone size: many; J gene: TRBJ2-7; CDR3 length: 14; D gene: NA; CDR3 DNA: TGTGCCAGCAGCTTAGGACGCGGGAACTACGAGCAGTACTTC; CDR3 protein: CASSLGRGNYEQYF
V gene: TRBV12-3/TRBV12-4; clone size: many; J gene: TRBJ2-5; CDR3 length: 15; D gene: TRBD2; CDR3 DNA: TGTGCCAGCAGTCCCAATAGCGGGAGAGGGGAGACCCAGTACTTC; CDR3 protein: CASSPNSGRGETQYF
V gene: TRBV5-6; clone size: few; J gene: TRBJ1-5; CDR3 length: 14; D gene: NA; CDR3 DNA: TGTGCCAGCAGCTTGCGGGAGAGAAATCAGCCCCAGCATTTT; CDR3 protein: CASSLRERNQPQHF
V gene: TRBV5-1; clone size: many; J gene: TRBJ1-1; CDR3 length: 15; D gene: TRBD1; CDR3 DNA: TGCGCCAGCAGCCGATCGACAGGGGGCACTTTCTCGGCTTTCTTT; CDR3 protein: CASSRSTGGTFSAFF
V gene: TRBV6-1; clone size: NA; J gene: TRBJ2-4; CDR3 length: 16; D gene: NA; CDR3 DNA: TGTGCCAGCAGTGAAGGGGCAGCGAACAAGAAAAACATTCAGTACTTC; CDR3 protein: CASSEGAANKKNIQYF
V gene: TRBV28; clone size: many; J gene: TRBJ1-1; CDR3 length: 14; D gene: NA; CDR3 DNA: TGTGCCAGCAGTTTATGGCAGCAGCAGTCTGAAGCTTTCTTT; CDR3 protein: CASSLWQQQSEAFF
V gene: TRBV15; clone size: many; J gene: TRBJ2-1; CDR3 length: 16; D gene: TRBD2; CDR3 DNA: TGTGCCACCAGCCGGGAGCCCCTAGCGGGACGCCGGGAGCAGTTCTTC; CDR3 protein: CATSREPLAGRREQFF
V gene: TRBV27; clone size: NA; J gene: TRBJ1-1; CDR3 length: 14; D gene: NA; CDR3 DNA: TGTGCCAGCAGTTTCTACAGGGATGACACTGAAGCTTTCTTT; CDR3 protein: CASSFYRDDTEAFF
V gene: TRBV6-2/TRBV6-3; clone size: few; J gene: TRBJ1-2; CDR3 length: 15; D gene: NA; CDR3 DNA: TGTGCCAGCAGTTACTCGAACCGGCAAGCCGGTGGCTACACCTTC; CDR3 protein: CASSYSNRQAGGYTF
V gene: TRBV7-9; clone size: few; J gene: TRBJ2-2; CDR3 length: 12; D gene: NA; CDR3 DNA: TGTGCCAGCCTTAGGCGCGCCGGGGAGCTGTTTTTT; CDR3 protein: CASLRRAGELFF
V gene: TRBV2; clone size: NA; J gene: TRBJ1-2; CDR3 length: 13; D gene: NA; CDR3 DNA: TGTGCCAGCAGTGAAGTAGGCGTCTATGGCTACACCTTC; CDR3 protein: CASSEVGVYGYTF
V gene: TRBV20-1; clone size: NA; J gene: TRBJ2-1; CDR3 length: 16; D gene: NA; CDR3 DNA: TGCAGTGCTAGAGATCGGGCAGCCATCTCCTACAATGAGCAGTTCTTC; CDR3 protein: CSARDRAAISYNEQFF
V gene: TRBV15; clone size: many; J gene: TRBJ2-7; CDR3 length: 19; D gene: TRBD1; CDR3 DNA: TGTGCCACCAGCAGAGATCCGGGTTCGGGGCAGGGGGTTTCCTACGAGCAGTACTTC; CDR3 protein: CATSRDPGSGQGVSYEQYF
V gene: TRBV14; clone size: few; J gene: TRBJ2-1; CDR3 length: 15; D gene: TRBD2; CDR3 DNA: TGTGCCAGCAGCGCGAGCGGGAGGGGTGTGAATGAGCAGTTCTTC; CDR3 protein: CASSASGRGVNEQFF
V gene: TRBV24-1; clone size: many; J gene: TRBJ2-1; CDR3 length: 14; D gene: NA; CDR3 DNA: TGTGCCACCAGTACTAGCAACGGCTACAATGAGCAGTTCTTC; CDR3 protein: CATSTSNGYNEQFF
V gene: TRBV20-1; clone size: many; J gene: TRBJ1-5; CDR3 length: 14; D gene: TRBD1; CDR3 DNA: TGCAGTGCAGCCAGGGGGACACACAATCAGCCCCAGCATTTT; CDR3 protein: CSAARGTHNQPQHF
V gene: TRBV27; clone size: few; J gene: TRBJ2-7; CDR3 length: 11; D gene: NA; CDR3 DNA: TGTGCCACCAAAAAATACGACGAGCAGTACTTC; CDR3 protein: CATKKYDEQYF
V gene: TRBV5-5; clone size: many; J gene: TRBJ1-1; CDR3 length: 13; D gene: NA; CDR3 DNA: TGTGCCAGCAGCGCCCCCGGGTCCACTGAAGCTTTCTTT; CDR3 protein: CASSAPGSTEAFF
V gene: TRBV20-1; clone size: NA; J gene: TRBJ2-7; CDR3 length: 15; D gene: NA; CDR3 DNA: TGCAGTGCTAGAGATAGTAGGGGTTTCGGCTACGAGCAGTACTTC; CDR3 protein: CSARDSRGFGYEQYF
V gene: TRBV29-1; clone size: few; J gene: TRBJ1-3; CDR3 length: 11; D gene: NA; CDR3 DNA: TGCAGCGTTGCCGTGGGAAACACCATATATTTT; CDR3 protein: CSVAVGNTIYF
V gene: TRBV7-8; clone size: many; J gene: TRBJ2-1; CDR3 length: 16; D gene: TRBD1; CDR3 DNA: TGTGCCAGCAGCTTACCGGTACAGGGGTCCTACAATGAGCAGTTCTTC; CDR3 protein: CASSLPVQGSYNEQFF
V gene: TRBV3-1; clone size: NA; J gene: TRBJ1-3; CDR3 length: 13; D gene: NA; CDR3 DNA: TGTGCCAGCAGCCAAGTCCGTGCGAACACCATATATTTT; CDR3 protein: CASSQVRANTIYF
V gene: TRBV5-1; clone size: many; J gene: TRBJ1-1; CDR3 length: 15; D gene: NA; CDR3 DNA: TGCGCCAGCAGCTTGGTTGTCGGGAGCGGCACTGAAGCTTTCTTT; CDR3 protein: CASSLVVGSGTEAFF
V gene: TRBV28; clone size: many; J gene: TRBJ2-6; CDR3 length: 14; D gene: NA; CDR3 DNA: TGTGCCAGCAGGGGGGCGGTTGGGGCCAACGTCCTGACTTTC; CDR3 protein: CASRGAVGANVLTF
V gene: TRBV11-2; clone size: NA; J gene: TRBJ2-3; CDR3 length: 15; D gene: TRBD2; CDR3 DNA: TGTGCCAGCAGCTTAATTCGCGGGAGGGGAGATACGCAGTATTTT; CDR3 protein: CASSLIRGRGDTQYF
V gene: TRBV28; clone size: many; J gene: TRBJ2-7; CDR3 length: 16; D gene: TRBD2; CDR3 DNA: TGTGCCAGCAGTCACAATCGGTGGGAGGGCTATTACGAGCAGTACTTC; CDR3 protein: CASSHNRWEGYYEQYF
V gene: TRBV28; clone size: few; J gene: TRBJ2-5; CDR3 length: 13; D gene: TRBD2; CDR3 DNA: TGTGCCAGCAGTGGGGGGGGGAAGGGGACCCAGTACTTC; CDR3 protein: CASSGGGKGTQYF
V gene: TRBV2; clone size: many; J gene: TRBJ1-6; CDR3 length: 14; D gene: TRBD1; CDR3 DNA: TGTGCCAGCAGGCGGGACAGCGATAATTCACCCCTCCACTTT; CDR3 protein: CASRRDSDNSPLHF
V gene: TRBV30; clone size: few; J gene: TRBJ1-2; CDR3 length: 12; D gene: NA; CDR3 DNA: TGTGCCTGGAGTGTAACGTGGTATGGCTACACCTTC; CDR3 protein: CAWSVTWYGYTF
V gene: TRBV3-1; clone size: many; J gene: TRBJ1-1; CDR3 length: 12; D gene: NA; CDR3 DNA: TGTGCCAGCAGGCGCACAAACACTGAAGCTTTCTTT; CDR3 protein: CASRRTNTEAFF
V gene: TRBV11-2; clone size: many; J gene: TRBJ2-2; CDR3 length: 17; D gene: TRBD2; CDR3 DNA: TGTGCCAGCAGCTGGCGCACTAGCGGGAAGAACACCGGGGAGCTGTTTTTT; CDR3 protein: CASSWRTSGKNTGELFF
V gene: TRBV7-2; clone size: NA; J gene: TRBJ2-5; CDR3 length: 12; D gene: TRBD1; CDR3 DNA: TGTGCCAGCAGCCCCGACAGGGAAATCCAGTACTTC; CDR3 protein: CASSPDREIQYF
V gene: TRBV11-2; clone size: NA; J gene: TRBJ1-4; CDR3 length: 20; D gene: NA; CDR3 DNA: TGTGCCAGCAGCTTAGTGGGGATATCCGCTTGGCCGGGATATGAGGAAAAACTGTTTTTT; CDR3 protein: CASSLVGISAWPGYEEKLFF
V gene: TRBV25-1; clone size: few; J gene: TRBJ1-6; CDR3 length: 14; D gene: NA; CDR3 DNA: TGTGCCAGCAGTGAACGGGGAAGGTATTCACCCCTCCACTTT; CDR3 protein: CASSERGRYSPLHF
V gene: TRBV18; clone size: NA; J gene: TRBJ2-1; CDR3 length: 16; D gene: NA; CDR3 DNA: TGTGCCAGCTCACCACCGGGGACGGTGGGCTACAATGAGCAGTTCTTC; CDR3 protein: CASSPPGTVGYNEQFF
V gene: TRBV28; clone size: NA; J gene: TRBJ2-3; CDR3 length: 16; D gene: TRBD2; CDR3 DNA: TGTGCCAGCAGTTTATCTAGCGGGAGGAATTCAGATACGCAGTATTTT; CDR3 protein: CASSLSSGRNSDTQYF
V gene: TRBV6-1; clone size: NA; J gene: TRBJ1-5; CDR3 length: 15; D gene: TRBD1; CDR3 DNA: TGTGCCAGCACACCTTCGACAGGGAATAATCAGCCCCAGCATTTT; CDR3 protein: CASTPSTGNNQPQHF
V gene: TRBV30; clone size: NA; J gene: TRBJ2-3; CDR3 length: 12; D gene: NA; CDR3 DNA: TGTGCCTGGAGTGTTAATCAGGATACGCAGTATTTT; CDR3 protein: CAWSVNQDTQYF
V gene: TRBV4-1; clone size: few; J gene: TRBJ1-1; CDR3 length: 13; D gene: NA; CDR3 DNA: TGCGCCAGCAGCCCCGCTGGTCTCACTGAAGCTTTCTTT; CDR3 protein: CASSPAGLTEAFF
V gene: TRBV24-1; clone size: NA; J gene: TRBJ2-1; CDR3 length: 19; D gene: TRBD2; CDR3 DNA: TGTGCCACCAGTGACGCCCCTGGGACTAGCGGGAGGTCGGGGGGTGAGCAGTTCTTC; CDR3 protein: CATSDAPGTSGRSGGEQFF
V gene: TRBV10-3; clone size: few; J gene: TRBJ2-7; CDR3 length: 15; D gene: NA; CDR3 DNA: TGTGCCATCAGGCGGGACGGTGGGAAGTCCTACGAGCAGTACTTC; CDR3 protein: CAIRRDGGKSYEQYF
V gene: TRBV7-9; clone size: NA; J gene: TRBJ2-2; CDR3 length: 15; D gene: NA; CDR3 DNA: TGTGCCAGCAGCTTAGATCGTGGTGGAGTAGGGGAGCTGTTTTTT; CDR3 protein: CASSLDRGGVGELFF